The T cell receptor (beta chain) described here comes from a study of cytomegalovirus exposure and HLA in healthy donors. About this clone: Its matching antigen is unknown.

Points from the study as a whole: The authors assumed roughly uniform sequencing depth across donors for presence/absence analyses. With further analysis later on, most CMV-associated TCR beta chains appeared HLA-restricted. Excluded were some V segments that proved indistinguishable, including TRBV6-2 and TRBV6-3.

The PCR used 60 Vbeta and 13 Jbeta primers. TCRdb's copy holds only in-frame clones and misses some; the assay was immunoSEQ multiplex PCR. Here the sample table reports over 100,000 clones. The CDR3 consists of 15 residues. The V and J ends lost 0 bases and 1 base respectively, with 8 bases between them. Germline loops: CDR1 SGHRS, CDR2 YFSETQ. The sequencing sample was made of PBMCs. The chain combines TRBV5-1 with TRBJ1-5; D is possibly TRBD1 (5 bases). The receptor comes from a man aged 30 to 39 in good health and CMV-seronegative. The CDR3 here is CASSLAGSSNQPQHF. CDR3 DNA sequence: TGCGCCAGCAGCTTGGCAGGGTCGAGCAATCAGCCCCAGCATTTT.